This T cell receptor (beta chain) was identified in a study of graft-versus-host responses after intestinal transplantation. As for the study in general: Transplants were multivisceral, liver-intestinal, or isolated intestinal.

TCRdb's copy holds only in-frame clones and misses some; the assay was immunoSEQ multiplex PCR. The data hold around 29,000 clones, with about 92% observed a single time. The length of the CDR3 is 16 residues. Germline lookup yields CDR1 SGHAT and CDR2 FQNNGV. V dropped 2 bases and J dropped 0 bases, with 14 bases sitting between them. This clonotype originated in a human patient who received an intestinal transplant, so some T cells may come from the graft donor. J is TRBJ2-7 and V is TRBV11-2; unclear D gene. The sequencing here drew on PBMCs, taken around 63 days after intestinal transplant. In DNA form, the CDR3 reads TGTGCCAGCAGCTTATTCTCCCTTACCTCCTCCTACGAGCAGTACTTC. Its translation: CASSLFSLTSSYEQYF.